Listed below are T cell receptor beta chains from one sample, sequenced in a study of technical replicates of blood from a handful of donors. Sequenced by immunoSEQ multiplex PCR; TCRdb stores in-frame clones only, minus some. Of roughly 97,000 clones listed, around 96% are singletons. Specimen: T cells isolated from PBMCs. All receptors derive from a human donor in good health. CDR3s include the opening cysteine and the closing phenylalanine or tryptophan. A D gene is named only where the DNA matches it firmly. Some rows mark clone size as missing; the rest say once, few, many or name a class of expanded clone.

D	V	size	J	length	CDR3	DNA
NA	TRBV7-9	NA	TRBJ2-7	14	CASSLGERSYEQYF	TGTGCCAGCAGCTTGGGAGAAAGGTCCTACGAGCAGTACTTC
NA	TRBV10-2	NA	TRBJ1-3	16	CASRFGQPTPRNTIYF	TGCGCCAGCAGATTCGGACAGCCCACTCCGAGAAACACCATATATTTT
TRBD2	TRBV4-1	NA	TRBJ2-1	15	CASSQLSGTLDEQFF	TGCGCCAGCAGCCAACTTAGCGGGACTTTAGACGAGCAGTTCTTC
TRBD1	TRBV14	NA	TRBJ1-1	13	CASSLAGGTEAFF	TGTGCCAGCAGTCTCGCAGGGGGCACTGAAGCTTTCTTT
NA	TRBV19	NA	TRBJ1-5	20	CASSISTGTRGLASNQPQHF	TGTGCCAGTAGTATTTCAACTGGGACACGAGGCTTGGCGAGCAATCAGCCCCAGCATTTT
NA	TRBV5-5	NA	TRBJ1-4	14	CASMGQKDNEKLFF	TGTGCCAGCATGGGGCAGAAGGATAATGAAAAACTGTTTTTT
TRBD1	TRBV7-2	NA	TRBJ2-4	17	CASSLGSGTGGENIQYF	TGTGCCAGCAGCTTAGGATCCGGGACAGGGGGGGAAAACATTCAGTACTTC
NA	TRBV7-9	NA	TRBJ1-1	13	CASSLAGNTEAFF	TGTGCCAGCAGCTTAGCCGGGAACACTGAAGCTTTCTTT
TRBD2	TRBV4-1	NA	TRBJ2-7	14	CASSQTAGSYEQYF	TGCGCCAGCAGCCAAACAGCGGGATCCTACGAGCAGTACTTC
NA	TRBV7-2	NA	TRBJ1-2	13	CASSLDQGYGYTF	TGTGCCAGCAGCTTAGATCAGGGCTATGGCTACACCTTC
NA	TRBV10-3	NA	TRBJ1-1	14	CAISESGGNTEAFF	TGTGCCATCAGTGAGTCAGGGGGGAACACTGAAGCTTTCTTT
NA	TRBV21-1	NA	TRBJ1-5	15	CASIHSGQLNQPQHF	TGTGCCAGCATCCATAGTGGACAGCTTAATCAGCCCCAGCATTTT
NA	TRBV4-3	NA	TRBJ1-2	13	CASSQEGSYGYTF	TGCGCCAGCAGCCAGGAGGGGAGCTATGGCTACACCTTC
NA	TRBV19	NA	TRBJ2-2	14	CASSTRGHTGELFF	TGTGCCAGTAGTACGAGGGGACATACCGGGGAGCTGTTTTTT
TRBD2	TRBV7-8	NA	TRBJ2-3	13	CASSLESGRPQYF	TGTGCCAGCAGCTTAGAGAGCGGGAGGCCGCAGTATTTT
TRBD1	TRBV27	NA	TRBJ2-7	14	CASSFSTGGYEQYF	TGTGCCAGCAGTTTCTCGACAGGGGGCTACGAGCAGTACTTC
NA	TRBV7-9	NA	TRBJ1-1	11	CASSSGEGAFF	TGTGCCAGCAGCTCAGGGGAAGGGGCTTTCTTT
NA	TRBV2	NA	TRBJ2-1	11	CASREIYEQFF	TGTGCCAGCAGGGAAATATATGAGCAGTTCTTC
NA	TRBV19	NA	TRBJ1-5	15	CASSITDYSNQPQHF	TGTGCCAGTAGTATAACAGACTATAGCAATCAGCCCCAGCATTTT
TRBD1	TRBV6-1	NA	TRBJ1-5	15	CASSDNTGVNQPQHF	TGTGCCAGCAGTGATAACACAGGGGTCAATCAGCCCCAGCATTTT
NA	TRBV15	NA	TRBJ2-7	14	CATSSLEGAYEQYF	TGTGCCACCAGCTCCCTAGAGGGGGCCTACGAGCAGTACTTC
TRBD2	TRBV11-2	once	TRBJ2-1	14	CASSLAGGWDEQFF	TGTGCCAGCAGCTTAGCGGGAGGGTGGGATGAGCAGTTCTTC
TRBD2	TRBV14	NA	TRBJ2-7	13	CASSQALAGLQYF	TGTGCCAGCAGCCAAGCATTAGCGGGTCTGCAGTACTTC
TRBD2	TRBV27	NA	TRBJ2-1	15	CASSLSGGRTGEQFF	TGTGCCAGCAGTTTATCGGGCGGGAGGACTGGTGAGCAGTTCTTC
TRBD1	TRBV7-8	once	TRBJ2-7	15	CASSPGTGVSYEQYF	TGTGCCAGCAGCCCCGGGACAGGGGTCTCCTACGAGCAGTACTTC
NA	TRBV2	NA	TRBJ2-5	15	CASSKSIRRDETQYF	TGTGCCAGCAGTAAATCGATAAGGAGGGACGAGACCCAGTACTTC
TRBD2	TRBV6-5	NA	TRBJ2-1	12	CASTRGGTEQFF	TGTGCCAGCACCCGGGGGGGGACTGAGCAGTTCTTC
TRBD2	TRBV5-4	NA	TRBJ2-7	17	CASSLKLAGGRAYEQYF	TGTGCCAGCAGCTTAAAGCTAGCGGGAGGTAGGGCCTACGAGCAGTACTTC
NA	TRBV11-1	NA	TRBJ1-1	17	CASSLEGDRTLNTEAFF	TGTGCCAGCAGCTTAGAGGGTGACAGGACCTTGAACACTGAAGCTTTCTTT
NA	TRBV7-3	NA	TRBJ2-3	16	CASSLIGSPSTDTQYF	TGTGCCAGCAGCTTAATTGGGAGTCCTAGCACAGATACGCAGTATTTT
TRBD2	TRBV19	NA	TRBJ2-7	17	CASSTVTRTSGIYEQYF	TGTGCCAGCAGTACTGTGACGAGGACTAGCGGGATCTACGAGCAGTACTTC
TRBD2	TRBV30	once	TRBJ2-1	20	CAWSSLGGGWTSGSYNEQFF	TGTGCCTGGAGCTCACTAGGGGGAGGGTGGACTAGCGGTTCTTACAATGAGCAGTTCTTC
NA	TRBV19	NA	TRBJ1-4	16	CASSWGDGPLNEKLFF	TGTGCCAGTAGTTGGGGCGACGGACCACTTAATGAAAAACTGTTTTTT
NA	TRBV5-1	NA	TRBJ2-7	14	CASGTRLLPYEQYF	TGCGCCAGCGGCACGCGGCTCTTACCCTACGAGCAGTACTTC
TRBD2	TRBV15	NA	TRBJ2-1	17	CATSDSAGARGYNEQFF	TGTGCCACCAGCGACTCCGCGGGAGCGCGGGGCTACAATGAGCAGTTCTTC
NA	TRBV27	NA	TRBJ2-3	16	CASRFRQLTSTDTQYF	TGTGCCAGCAGGTTCCGACAGTTAACTAGCACAGATACGCAGTATTTT
TRBD1	TRBV7-8	NA	TRBJ1-2	16	CASSGLQGVTNYGYTF	TGTGCCAGCAGCGGCTTGCAGGGGGTTACCAACTATGGCTACACCTTC
NA	TRBV19	NA	TRBJ1-1	15	CASSIGQQMNTEAFF	TGTGCCAGTAGTATAGGACAGCAAATGAACACTGAAGCTTTCTTT
NA	TRBV18	once	TRBJ2-3	14	CASSPAGSTDTQYF	TGTGCCAGCTCACCGGCGGGAAGCACAGATACGCAGTATTTT